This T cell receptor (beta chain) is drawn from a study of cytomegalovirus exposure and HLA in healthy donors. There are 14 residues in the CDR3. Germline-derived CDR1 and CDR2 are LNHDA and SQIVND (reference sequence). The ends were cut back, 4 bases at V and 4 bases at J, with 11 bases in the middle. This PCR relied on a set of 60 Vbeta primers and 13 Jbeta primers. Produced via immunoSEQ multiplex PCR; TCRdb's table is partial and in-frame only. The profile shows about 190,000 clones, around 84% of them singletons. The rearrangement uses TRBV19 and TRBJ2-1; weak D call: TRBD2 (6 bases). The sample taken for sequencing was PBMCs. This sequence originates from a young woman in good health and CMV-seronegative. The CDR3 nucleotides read TGTGCCAGTAGTAGGGGACTCTCTTACAATGAGCAGTTCTTC. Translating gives CASSRGLSYNEQFF.